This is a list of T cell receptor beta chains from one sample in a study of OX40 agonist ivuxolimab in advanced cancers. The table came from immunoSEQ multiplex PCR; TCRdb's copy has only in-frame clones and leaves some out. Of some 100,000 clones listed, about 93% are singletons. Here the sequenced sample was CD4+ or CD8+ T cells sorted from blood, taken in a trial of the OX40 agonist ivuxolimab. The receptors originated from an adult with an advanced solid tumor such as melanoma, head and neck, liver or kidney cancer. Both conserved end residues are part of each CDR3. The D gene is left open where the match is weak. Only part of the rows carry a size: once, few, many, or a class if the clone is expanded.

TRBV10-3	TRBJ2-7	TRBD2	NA	CAISSGRASDEQYF	TGTGCCATCAGTAGCGGGAGGGCCTCAGACGAGCAGTACTTC
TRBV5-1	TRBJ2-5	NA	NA	CASRLSWQETQYF	TGCGCCAGCAGATTAAGTTGGCAAGAGACCCAGTACTTC
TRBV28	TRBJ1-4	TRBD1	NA	CASSPTGAGEKLFF	TGTGCCAGCAGCCCGACAGGGGCCGGTGAAAAACTGTTTTTT
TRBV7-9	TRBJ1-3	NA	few	CASSLVSGYSGNTIYF	TGTGCCAGCAGCTTAGTTTCGGGGTACTCTGGAAACACCATATATTTT
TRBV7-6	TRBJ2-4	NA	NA	CASSRGGGGSSGNIQYF	TGTGCCAGCAGCAGGGGGGGCGGCGGGAGCTCGGGCAACATTCAGTACTTC
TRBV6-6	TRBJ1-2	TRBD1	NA	CASSYRTGGYGGYTF	TGTGCCAGCAGTTACCGGACAGGGGGTTACGGTGGCTACACCTTC
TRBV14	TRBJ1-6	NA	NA	CASSRRGSNSPLHF	TGTGCCAGCAGTAGGCGCGGGTCTAATTCACCCCTCCACTTT
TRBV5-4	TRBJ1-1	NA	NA	CATHPVLPNTEAFF	TGTGCCACCCACCCCGTTCTCCCGAACACTGAAGCTTTCTTT
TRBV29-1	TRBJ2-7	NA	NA	CSVGPTGTAPYEQYF	TGCAGCGTTGGCCCAACCGGGACGGCCCCCTACGAGCAGTACTTC
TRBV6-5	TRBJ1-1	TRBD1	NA	CASSYRDRGPEAFF	TGTGCCAGCAGTTACCGGGACAGGGGGCCTGAAGCTTTCTTT
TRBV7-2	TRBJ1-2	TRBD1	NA	CASSSDRGYGYTF	TGTGCCAGCAGCTCGGACAGGGGCTATGGCTACACCTTC
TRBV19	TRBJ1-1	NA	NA	CASRILSGSGTEAFF	TGTGCCAGTAGAATATTATCAGGTTCAGGCACTGAAGCTTTCTTT
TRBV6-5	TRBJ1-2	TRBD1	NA	CASRQGSSYTF	TGTGCCAGCAGACAGGGGTCGAGCTACACCTTC
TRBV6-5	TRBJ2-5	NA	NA	CASTETGSETQYF	TGTGCCAGCACCGAAACGGGTTCAGAGACCCAGTACTTC
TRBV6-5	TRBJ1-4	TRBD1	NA	CASSTGTGVSKLFF	TGTGCCAGCAGTACCGGGACAGGGGTATCAAAACTGTTTTTT
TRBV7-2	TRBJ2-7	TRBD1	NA	CASSHLPGQEYSYEQYF	TGTGCCAGCAGCCATTTACCGGGACAGGAATATTCCTACGAGCAGTACTTC
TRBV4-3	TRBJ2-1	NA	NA	CASSQDRWRKNSYNEQFF	TGCGCCAGCAGCCAAGATCGGTGGCGGAAGAACTCCTACAATGAGCAGTTCTTC
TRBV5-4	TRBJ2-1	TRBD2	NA	CASSPTSDSSYNEQFF	TGTGCCAGCAGCCCCACTAGCGACAGCTCCTACAATGAGCAGTTCTTC
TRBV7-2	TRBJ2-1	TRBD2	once	CASSLRSGKLEQFF	TGTGCCAGCAGCTTAAGGAGCGGGAAACTGGAGCAGTTCTTC
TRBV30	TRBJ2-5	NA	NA	CAWSVGETQYF	TGTGCCTGGAGTGTCGGGGAGACCCAGTACTTC
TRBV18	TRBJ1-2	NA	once	CASSPPVAAWGVFDYGYTF	TGTGCCAGCTCACCACCGGTCGCAGCCTGGGGGGTTTTTGACTATGGCTACACCTTC
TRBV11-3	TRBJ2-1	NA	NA	CASSYNGGPNGYNEQFF	TGTGCCAGCAGCTATAACGGAGGGCCGAATGGGTACAATGAGCAGTTCTTC
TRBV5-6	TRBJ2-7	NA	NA	CASSLAGTYEQYF	TGTGCCAGCAGCTTGGCTGGGACCTACGAGCAGTACTTC
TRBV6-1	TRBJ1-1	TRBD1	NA	CASSESYRQGRNTEAFF	TGTGCCAGCAGTGAATCATACCGACAGGGTAGGAACACTGAAGCTTTCTTT
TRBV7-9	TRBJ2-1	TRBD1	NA	CASSQGDGIRRYNEQFF	TGTGCCAGCAGCCAGGGGGACGGGATCCGGCGATACAATGAGCAGTTCTTC
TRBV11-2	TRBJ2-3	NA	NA	CASSLQRVTDTQYF	TGTGCCAGCAGCTTACAGCGGGTCACAGATACGCAGTATTTT
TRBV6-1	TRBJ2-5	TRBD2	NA	CASHDGTSGRETQYF	TGTGCCAGCCACGATGGGACTAGCGGGAGGGAGACCCAGTACTTC
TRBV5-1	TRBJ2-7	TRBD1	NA	CASSSTGGLSYEQYF	TGCGCCAGCAGCTCCACAGGGGGCCTCTCCTACGAGCAGTACTTC
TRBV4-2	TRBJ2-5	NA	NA	CASSQVQGSQETQYF	TGTGCCAGCAGCCAGGTTCAGGGCAGCCAAGAGACCCAGTACTTC
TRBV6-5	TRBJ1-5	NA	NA	CASADVARNQPQHF	TGTGCCAGCGCGGACGTAGCCCGCAATCAGCCCCAGCATTTT
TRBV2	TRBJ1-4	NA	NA	CASRYSVAGATNEKLFF	TGTGCCAGCAGGTATTCGGTGGCAGGGGCCACTAATGAAAAACTGTTTTTT